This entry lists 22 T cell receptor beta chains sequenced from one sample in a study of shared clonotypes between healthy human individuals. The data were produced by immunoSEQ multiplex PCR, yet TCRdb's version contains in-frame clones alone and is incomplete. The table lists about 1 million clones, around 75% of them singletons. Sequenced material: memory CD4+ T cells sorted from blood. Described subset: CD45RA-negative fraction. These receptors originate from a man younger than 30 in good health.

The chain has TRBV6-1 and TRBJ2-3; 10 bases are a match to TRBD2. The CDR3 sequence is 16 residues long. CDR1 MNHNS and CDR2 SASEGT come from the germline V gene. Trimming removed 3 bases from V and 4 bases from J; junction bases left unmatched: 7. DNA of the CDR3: TGTGCCAGCAGTGACGACCTAGCGGGAGTGGCAGATACGCAGTATTTT. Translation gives CASSDDLAGVADTQYF.

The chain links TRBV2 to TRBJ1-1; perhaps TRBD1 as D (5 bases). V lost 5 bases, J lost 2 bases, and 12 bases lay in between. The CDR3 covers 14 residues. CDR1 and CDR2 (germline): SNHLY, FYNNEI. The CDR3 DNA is TGTGCCAGCAGTCGGGGAAGGGGCAACACTGAAGCTTTCTTT. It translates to CASSRGRGNTEAFF.

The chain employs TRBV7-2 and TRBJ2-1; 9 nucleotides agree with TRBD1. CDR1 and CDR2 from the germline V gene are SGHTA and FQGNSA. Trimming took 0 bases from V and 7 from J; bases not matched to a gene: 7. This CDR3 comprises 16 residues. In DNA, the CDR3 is TGTGCCAGCAGCTTAGCCCGGGGACAGGGAAAAAATGAGCAGTTCTTC. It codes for CASSLARGQGKNEQFF.

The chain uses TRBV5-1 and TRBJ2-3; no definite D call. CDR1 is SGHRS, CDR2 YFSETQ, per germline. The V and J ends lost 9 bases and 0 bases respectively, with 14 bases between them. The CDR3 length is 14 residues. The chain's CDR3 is CATHLGQSTDTQYF. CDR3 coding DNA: TGCGCCACCCACCTCGGGCAAAGCACAGATACGCAGTATTTT.

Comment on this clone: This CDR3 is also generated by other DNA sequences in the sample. The CDR3: CASSVGGSYEQYF. The CDR3 DNA reads as TGTGCCAGCAGCGTAGGGGGCTCCTACGAGCAGTACTTC. The chain links TRBV9 to TRBJ2-7; D not certain. Trimming shortened V by 0 bases and J by 0 bases, and 4 bases separated the two germline ends. CDR3 length equals 13 residues. Germline V lookup: CDR1 SGDLS, CDR2 YYNGEE.

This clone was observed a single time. CDR3 sequence reads: CASSSIAGGVNEQFF. The DNA for the CDR3 is TGTGCCAGCAGCTCTATAGCGGGAGGTGTCAATGAGCAGTTCTTC. The rearrangement joins TRBV5-4 to TRBJ2-1, with 10 bases lining up with TRBD2. The CDR3 contains 15 residues. With 3 bases clipped from V and 6 bases from J, the junction kept 6 bases outside the gene matches. The germline gives CDR1 SGHNT, CDR2 YYREEE (reference sequence). The full variable domain, with the rest looked up from reference TRBV5-4 and TRBJ2-1, is ETGVTQSPTHLIKTRGQQVTLRCSSQSGHNTVSWYQQALGQGPQFIFQYYREEENGRGNFPPRFSGLQFPNYSSELNVNALELDDSALYLCASSSIAGGVNEQFFGPGTRLTVL.

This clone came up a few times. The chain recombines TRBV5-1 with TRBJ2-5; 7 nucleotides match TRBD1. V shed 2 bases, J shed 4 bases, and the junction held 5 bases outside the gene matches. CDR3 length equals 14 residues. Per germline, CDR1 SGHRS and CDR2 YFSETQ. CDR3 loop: CASSFGTVGETQYF. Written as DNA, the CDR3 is TGCGCCAGCAGCTTTGGGACAGTAGGAGAGACCCAGTACTTC.

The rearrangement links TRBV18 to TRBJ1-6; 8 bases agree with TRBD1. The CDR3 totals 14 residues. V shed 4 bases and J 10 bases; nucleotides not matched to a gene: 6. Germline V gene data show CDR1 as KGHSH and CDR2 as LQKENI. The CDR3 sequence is CASSQTGGDSPLHF. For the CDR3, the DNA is TGTGCCAGCTCACAAACAGGGGGAGACTCACCCCTCCACTTT. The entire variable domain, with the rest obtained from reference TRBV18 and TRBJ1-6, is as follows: NAGVMQNPRHLVRRRGQEARLRCSPMKGHSHVYWYRQLPEEGLKFMVYLQKENIIDESGMPKERFSAEFPKEGPSILRIQQVVRGDSAAYFCASSQTGGDSPLHFGNGTRLTVT.

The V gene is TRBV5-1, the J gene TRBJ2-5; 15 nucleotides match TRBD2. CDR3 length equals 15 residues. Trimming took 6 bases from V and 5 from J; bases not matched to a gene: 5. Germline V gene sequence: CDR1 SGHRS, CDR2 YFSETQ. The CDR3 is CASTRTSGGVETQYF. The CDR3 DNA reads TGCGCCAGCACCAGGACTAGCGGGGGGGTGGAGACCCAGTACTTC. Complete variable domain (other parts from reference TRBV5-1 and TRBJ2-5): KAGVTQTPRYLIKTRGQQVTLSCSPISGHRSVSWYQQTPGQGLQFLFEYFSETQRNKGNFPGRFSGRQFSNSRSEMNVSTLELGDSALYLCASTRTSGGVETQYFGPGTRLLVL.

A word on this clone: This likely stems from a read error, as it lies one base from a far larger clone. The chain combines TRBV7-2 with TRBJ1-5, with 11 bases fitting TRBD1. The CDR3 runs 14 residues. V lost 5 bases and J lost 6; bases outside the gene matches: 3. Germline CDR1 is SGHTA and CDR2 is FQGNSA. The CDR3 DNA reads TGTGCCAGCAGCCCCGGGACAGGGGGTCAGCCCCAGCATTTT. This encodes CASSPGTGGQPQHF.

CDR3 nucleotides: TGCGCCAGCAGCCAAACTCCTAGGGGAACGGATAGCAATCAGCCCCAGCATTTT. Translated: CASSQTPRGTDSNQPQHF. The J gene is TRBJ1-5, the V gene TRBV4-3, with D maybe TRBD1 (5 bases). The CDR3 is 18 amino acids. Deletions cut 2 bases from V and 0 bases from J, with 17 bases between. From germline, CDR1 is LGHNA and CDR2 YSLEER.

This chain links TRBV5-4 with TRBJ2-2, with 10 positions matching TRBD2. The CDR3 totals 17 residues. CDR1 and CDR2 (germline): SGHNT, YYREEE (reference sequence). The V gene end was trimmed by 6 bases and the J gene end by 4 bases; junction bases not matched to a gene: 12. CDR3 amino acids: CASTLFLAGAGTGELFF. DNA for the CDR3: TGTGCCAGCACCCTATTTCTAGCGGGAGCCGGCACCGGGGAGCTGTTTTTT.

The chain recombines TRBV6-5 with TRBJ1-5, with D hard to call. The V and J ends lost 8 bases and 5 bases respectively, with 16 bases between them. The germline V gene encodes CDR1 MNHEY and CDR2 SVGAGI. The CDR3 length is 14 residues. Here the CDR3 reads CASGTHPWDQPQHF. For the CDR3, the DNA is TGTGCCAGCGGTACGCACCCGTGGGATCAGCCCCAGCATTTT.

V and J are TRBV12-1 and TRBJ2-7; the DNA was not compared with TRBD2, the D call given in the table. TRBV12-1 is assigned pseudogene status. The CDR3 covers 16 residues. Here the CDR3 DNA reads TGTGCCAGCAGCTTTGGGACTAGCGGGAGGGCGGACGAGCAGTACTTC. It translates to CASSFGTSGRADEQYF.

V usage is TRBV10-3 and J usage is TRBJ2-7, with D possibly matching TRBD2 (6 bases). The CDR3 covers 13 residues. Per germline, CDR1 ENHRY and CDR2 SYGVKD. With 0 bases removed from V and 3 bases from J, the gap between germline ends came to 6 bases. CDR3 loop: CAISESTSYEQYF. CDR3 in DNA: TGTGCCATCAGTGAGTCGACTAGCTACGAGCAGTACTTC.

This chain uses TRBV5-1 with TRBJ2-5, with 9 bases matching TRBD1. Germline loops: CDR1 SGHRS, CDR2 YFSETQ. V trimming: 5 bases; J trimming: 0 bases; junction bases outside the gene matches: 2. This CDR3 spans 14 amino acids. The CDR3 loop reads CASRRTGDQETQYF. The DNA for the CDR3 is TGCGCCAGCAGACGGACAGGGGACCAAGAGACCCAGTACTTC.

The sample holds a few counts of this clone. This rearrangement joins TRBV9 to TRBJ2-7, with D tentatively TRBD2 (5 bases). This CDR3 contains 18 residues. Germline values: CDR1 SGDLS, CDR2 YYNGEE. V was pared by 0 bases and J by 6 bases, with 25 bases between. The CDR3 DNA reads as TGTGCCAGCAGCGTAGGCTCCGGGAATCCAAACAATTTAGGCGAGCAGTACTTC. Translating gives CASSVGSGNPNNLGEQYF.

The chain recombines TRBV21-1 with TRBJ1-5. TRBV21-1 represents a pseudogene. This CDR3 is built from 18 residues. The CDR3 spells CASSKREDKGWRGGPQHF. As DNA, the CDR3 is TGTGCCAGCAGCAAAAGGGAAGACAAAGGGTGGCGGGGTGGTCCCCAGCATTTT.

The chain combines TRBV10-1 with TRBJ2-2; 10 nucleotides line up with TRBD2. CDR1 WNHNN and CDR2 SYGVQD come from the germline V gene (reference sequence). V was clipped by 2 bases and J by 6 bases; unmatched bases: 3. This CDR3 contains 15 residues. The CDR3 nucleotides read TGCGCCAGCAGTGAGAGAGCGGGGGGGCCCGGGGAGCTGTTTTTT. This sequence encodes CASSERAGGPGELFF.

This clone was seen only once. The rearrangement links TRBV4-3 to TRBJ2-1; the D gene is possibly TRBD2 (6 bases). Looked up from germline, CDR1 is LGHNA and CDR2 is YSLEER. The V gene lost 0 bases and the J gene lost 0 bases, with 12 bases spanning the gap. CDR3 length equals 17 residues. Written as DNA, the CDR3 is TGCGCCAGCAGCCAAGATGGGGCGGGGAGCTCCTACAATGAGCAGTTCTTC. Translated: CASSQDGAGSSYNEQFF.

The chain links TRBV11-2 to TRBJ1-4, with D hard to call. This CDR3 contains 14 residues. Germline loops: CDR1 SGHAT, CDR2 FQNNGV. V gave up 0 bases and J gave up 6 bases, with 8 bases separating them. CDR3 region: CASSLDSFDEKLFF. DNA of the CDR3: TGTGCCAGCAGCTTAGATTCGTTTGATGAAAAACTGTTTTTT.

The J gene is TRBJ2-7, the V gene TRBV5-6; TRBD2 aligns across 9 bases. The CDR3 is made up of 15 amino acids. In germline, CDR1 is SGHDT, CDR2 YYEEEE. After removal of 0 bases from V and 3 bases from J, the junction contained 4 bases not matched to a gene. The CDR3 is CASSLGLAENYEQYF. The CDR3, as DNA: TGTGCCAGCAGCTTGGGACTAGCGGAAAACTACGAGCAGTACTTC.